Following are 24 T cell receptor beta chains from one sample sequenced in a study of blood T cell repertoires in COVID-19. Produced via immunoSEQ multiplex PCR; TCRdb's table is partial and in-frame only. The sample records roughly 190,000 clones, 86% being singletons. Sequenced material: peripheral blood. The receptors were sampled from a man in his 70s with acute or convalescent COVID-19.

The CDR3 coding sequence is TGTGCCAGCAGCTTTCCCAGCGGGGGGTTGAATACAGATACGCAGTATTTT. This codes for CASSFPSGGLNTDTQYF. This chain joins TRBV7-2 and TRBJ2-3; 9 nucleotides line up with TRBD2. J lost 3 bases, V lost 3 bases, and 10 bases had no gene match. Germline CDR1 SGHTA, CDR2 FQGNSA. This CDR3 has 17 amino acids.

J is TRBJ2-7 and V is TRBV13; TRBD2 is a possible D gene (6 bases). The V and J ends lost 5 bases and 4 bases respectively, with 18 bases between them. CDR3 length: 15 amino acids. CDR1 and CDR2 from the germline V gene are PRHDT and FYEKMQ (reference sequence). The DNA of the CDR3 is TGTGCCAGCAGCGACACGCGGGACGGAAAGTACGAGCAGTACTTC. Translated, it gives CASSDTRDGKYEQYF.

The chain employs TRBV7-6 and TRBJ2-6, with D perhaps matching TRBD2 (5 bases). The CDR3 extends over 16 amino acids. Between the trimmed V and J ends, which lost 6 bases and 0 bases, there was a span of 12 bases. Looked up from germline, CDR1 is SGHVS and CDR2 is FNYEAQ. CDR3 protein: CASSPMAGSGANVLTF. CDR3 DNA sequence: TGTGCCAGCAGTCCTATGGCGGGCTCTGGGGCCAACGTCCTGACTTTC. Supplemented by reference TRBV7-6 and TRBJ2-6, the full variable domain reads GAGVSQSPRYKVTKRGQDVALRCDPISGHVSLYWYRQALGQGPEFLTYFNYEAQQDKSGLPNDRFSAERPEGSISTLTIQRTEQRDSAMYRCASSPMAGSGANVLTFGAGSRLTVL.

This sequence joins TRBV19 and TRBJ1-3; D gene unclear. The ends were cut back, 7 bases at V and 0 bases at J, with 10 bases in the middle. The CDR3 covers 14 residues. The germline V gene has CDR1 LNHDA and CDR2 SQIVND (reference sequence). The CDR3, as DNA: TGTGCCAGTAAACAACTAAGCTCTGGAAACACCATATATTTT. Its translation is CASKQLSSGNTIYF.

This chain connects TRBV12-3 or TRBV12-4 to TRBJ1-1, with D possibly being TRBD1 (5 bases). The CDR3 is 13 residues long. V was trimmed by 2 bases and J by 4 bases, leaving 8 bases between them. CDR3 DNA sequence: TGTGCCAGCAGTTTATGGGGGGGCACTGAAGCTTTCTTT. Protein: CASSLWGGTEAFF.

The genes are TRBV19 and TRBJ1-1; perhaps TRBD1 as D (6 bases). The CDR3 is made up of 14 amino acids. CDR1 LNHDA and CDR2 SQIVND come from the germline V gene (reference sequence). V was pared by 5 bases and J by 1 base, with 11 bases between. The CDR3 nucleotides read TGTGCCAGTAGTCAACAGGGTGGGAACACTGAAGCTTTCTTT. Translating gives CASSQQGGNTEAFF.

J is TRBJ1-5 and V is TRBV6-6; TRBD1 is a possible D gene (6 bases). This CDR3 is 13 amino acids long. Trimming removed 6 bases at V and 7 bases at J, with 13 bases between. The germline V gene encodes CDR1 MNHNY and CDR2 SVGAGI (reference sequence). The CDR3 sequence is CASSRQGWQPQHF. In nucleotides, the CDR3 is TGTGCCAGCAGCCGTCAGGGGTGGCAGCCCCAGCATTTT.

The V gene is TRBV5-1, the J gene TRBJ2-5, with D hard to call. This CDR3 is built from 14 residues. Germline V CDR1 and CDR2: SGHRS, YFSETQ. Deletions cut 6 bases from V and 0 bases from J, with 12 bases between. The CDR3 DNA follows: TGCGCCAGCACCGTCTCAGTGGACCAAGAGACCCAGTACTTC. This gives the protein CASTVSVDQETQYF.

The V call is TRBV11-2, the J call TRBJ1-2; D possibly corresponds to TRBD1 (6 bases). This CDR3 comprises 14 residues. V lost 5 bases, J lost 4 bases, and 14 bases lay in between. Per germline, CDR1 SGHAT and CDR2 FQNNGV. CDR3 protein: CASSPLRGSYGYTF. The CDR3 DNA reads TGTGCCAGCAGCCCCCTGAGGGGGAGCTATGGCTACACCTTC.

V gene TRBV5-1 combines with J gene TRBJ1-1; the D is unclear. This CDR3 spans 14 amino acids. The V gene lost 5 bases and the J gene lost 5 bases, with 16 bases spanning the gap. Germline V lookup: CDR1 SGHRS, CDR2 YFSETQ. CDR3 DNA sequence: TGCGCCAGCAGTACCGGGTCCTCGGGGACTGAAGCTTTCTTT. Translation: CASSTGSSGTEAFF.

This clone was detected only a few times. The V and J genes are TRBV6-5 and TRBJ2-2; maybe TRBD2 (5 bases). V gave up 2 bases and J gave up 4 bases, with 5 bases separating them. Germline lookup yields CDR1 MNHEY and CDR2 SVGAGI. The CDR3 consists of 13 residues. The chain's CDR3 is CASSYGGTGELFF. CDR3 bases: TGTGCCAGCAGTTACGGAGGCACCGGGGAGCTGTTTTTT.

The V and J genes are TRBV3-1 (or the pseudogene TRBV3-2) and TRBJ1-2; D gene ambiguous. This CDR3 is built from 13 residues. Germline-derived CDR1 and CDR2 are LGHDT and YNNKEL (reference sequence). V was shortened by 4 bases and J by 5 bases, with 11 bases between the two germline ends. In nucleotides, the CDR3 is TGTGCCAGCAGCCCGACTCCGCCGTATGGCTACACCTTC. Its translation is CASSPTPPYGYTF.

This chain connects TRBV7-3 to TRBJ2-1; the match to TRBD2 covers 10 bases. The germline CDR1 and CDR2 sequences are SGHTA and FQGTGA. CDR3 length: 15 amino acids. V lost 4 bases, J lost 2 bases, and 2 bases stayed unmatched. The CDR3 region is CASSSGLAPYNEQFF. DNA of the CDR3: TGTGCCAGCAGCTCGGGACTAGCGCCCTACAATGAGCAGTTCTTC.

The chain couples TRBV3-1 (or the pseudogene TRBV3-2) to TRBJ2-7; D is ambiguous. Germline V gene data show CDR1 as LGHDT and CDR2 as YNNKEL (reference sequence). Trimming left V 0 bases short and J 3 bases short, with 9 bases between. There are 14 residues in the CDR3. CDR3 coding DNA: TGTGCCAGCAGCCAAGATTGGCGGAACTACGAGCAGTACTTC. Protein sequence: CASSQDWRNYEQYF.

This clone showed up just a few times. This chain connects TRBV10-1 to TRBJ2-2, with 9 nucleotides matching TRBD2. Germline trimming cut 0 bases from V and 6 bases from J; bases unmatched to any gene: 2. Germline CDR1 WNHNN, CDR2 SYGVQD (reference sequence). The CDR3 sequence is 15 residues long. DNA for the CDR3: TGCGCCAGCAGTGAGTCTGGCGGGAGGGCCGGGGAGCTGTTTTTT. Translating gives CASSESGGRAGELFF.

The gene calls are TRBV28 and TRBJ1-2, with 7 bases fitting TRBD1. The trim removed 0 bases at V and 3 bases at J, leaving 10 bases unmatched. Germline CDR1 and CDR2: MDHEN and SYDVKM. The CDR3 consists of 17 residues. This CDR3 is CASSLWGTASKDYGYTF. The CDR3 DNA follows: TGTGCCAGCAGTTTATGGGGGACAGCCTCTAAGGACTATGGCTACACCTTC.

The chain links TRBV4-2 to TRBJ1-5, with D tentatively TRBD1 (5 bases). V gave up 0 bases and J gave up 1 base, with 13 bases separating them. The CDR3 length is 17 residues. The germline CDR1 and CDR2 sequences are LGHNA and YNFKEQ. Written as DNA, the CDR3 is TGTGCCAGCAGCCAAGATCCAGGGTCTATGAGCAATCAGCCCCAGCATTTT. Its translation is CASSQDPGSMSNQPQHF.

The chain links TRBV28 to TRBJ2-3, with a tentative D call TRBD1 (6 bases). Germline lookup yields CDR1 MDHEN and CDR2 SYDVKM. The ends were cut back, 4 bases at V and 5 bases at J, with 7 bases in the middle. CDR3 size: 12 residues. This CDR3 reads CASSSQGDTQYF. The DNA of the CDR3 is TGTGCCAGCAGTTCACAGGGAGATACGCAGTATTTT.

The chain employs TRBV5-1 and TRBJ1-1; D gene uncertain. Germline CDR1 and CDR2: SGHRS and YFSETQ. V was clipped by 4 bases and J by 6 bases, with 10 bases between them. The CDR3 is 12 residues long. DNA of the CDR3: TGCGCCAGCAGCGCCGCCTATTCTGAAGCTTTCTTT. It codes for CASSAAYSEAFF.

V gene TRBV7-2 combines with J gene TRBJ2-1; 13 nucleotides align to TRBD2. The ends lost 5 bases at V and 2 bases at J; junction bases unmatched: 6. Germline values: CDR1 SGHTA, CDR2 FQGNSA. The CDR3 has 17 amino acids. The CDR3 sequence: CASSRRLAGGTYNEQFF. CDR3 coding DNA: TGTGCCAGCAGCCGTAGACTAGCGGGGGGTACCTACAATGAGCAGTTCTTC.

The chain links TRBV11-2 to TRBJ1-4; possible D gene TRBD1, 6 bases. The CDR3 covers 15 residues. Trimming removed 5 bases at V and 8 bases at J, with 18 bases between. Germline values: CDR1 SGHAT, CDR2 FQNNGV. The CDR3 coding sequence is TGTGCCAGCAGCCCAGGACAGCTAAACCAGGAAAAACTGTTTTTT. It yields the protein CASSPGQLNQEKLFF.

The chain carries TRBV9 and TRBJ2-2; D possibly corresponds to TRBD2 (5 bases). The germline V gene encodes CDR1 SGDLS and CDR2 YYNGEE. The CDR3 consists of 13 residues. Trimming removed 1 base from V and 8 bases from J, with 9 bases in between. The DNA for the CDR3 is TGTGCCAGCAGCGTAAACGGGATTGGGGAGCTGTTTTTT. As protein: CASSVNGIGELFF.

The V gene is TRBV5-4, the J gene TRBJ2-2; a possible D gene is TRBD1 (6 bases). The germline gives CDR1 SGHNT, CDR2 YYREEE (reference sequence). This CDR3 contains 15 residues. V dropped 4 bases and J dropped 4 bases, with 14 bases sitting between them. The chain's CDR3 is CASSLGRGFTGELFF. The CDR3 nucleotides are TGTGCCAGCAGCCTTGGCAGGGGCTTCACCGGGGAGCTGTTTTTT.

The V call is TRBV6-6, the J call TRBJ2-5; perhaps TRBD2 as D (6 bases). The germline gives CDR1 MNHNY, CDR2 SVGAGI (reference sequence). Deletions cut 0 bases from V and 4 bases from J, with 15 bases between. The CDR3 spans 16 residues. The CDR3 sequence: CASSYSSTGVGETQYF. The CDR3 region has the DNA TGTGCCAGCAGTTACTCGAGTACGGGGGTTGGAGAGACCCAGTACTTC.